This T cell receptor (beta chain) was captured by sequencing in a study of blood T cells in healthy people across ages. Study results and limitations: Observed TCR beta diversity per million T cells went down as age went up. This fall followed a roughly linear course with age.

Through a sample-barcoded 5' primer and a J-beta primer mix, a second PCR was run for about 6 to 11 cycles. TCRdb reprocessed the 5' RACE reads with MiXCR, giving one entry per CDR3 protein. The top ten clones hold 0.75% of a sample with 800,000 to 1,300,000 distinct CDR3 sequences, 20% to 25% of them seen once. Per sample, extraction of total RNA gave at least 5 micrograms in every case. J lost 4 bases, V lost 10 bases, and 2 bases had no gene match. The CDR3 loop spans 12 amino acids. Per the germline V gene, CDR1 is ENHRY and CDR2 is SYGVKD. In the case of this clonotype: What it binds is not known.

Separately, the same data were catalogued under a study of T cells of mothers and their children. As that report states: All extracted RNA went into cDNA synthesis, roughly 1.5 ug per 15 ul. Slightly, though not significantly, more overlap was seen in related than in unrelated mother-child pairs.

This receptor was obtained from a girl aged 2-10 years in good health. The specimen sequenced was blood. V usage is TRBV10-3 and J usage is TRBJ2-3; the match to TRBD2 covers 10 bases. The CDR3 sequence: CATLAGADTQYF. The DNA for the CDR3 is TGTGCCACGCTAGCGGGAGCAGATACGCAGTATTTT.